The 27 T cell receptor beta chains in this list originate from one sample, sequenced in a study of T cell responses to AZD1222 COVID-19 vaccine. The table came from immunoSEQ multiplex PCR; TCRdb's copy has only in-frame clones and leaves some out. This table has 100,000 to 150,000 clones, approximately 92% appearing once. The sample in question was peripheral blood, obtained on day 0 of AZD1222 vaccination. Receptors originate from an adult in good health.

V and J are TRBV24-1 and TRBJ2-7; 9 bases match TRBD1. The CDR3 is made up of 16 amino acids. The germline CDR1 and CDR2 sequences are KGHDR and SFDVKD. With 2 bases clipped from V and 5 bases from J, the junction kept 9 bases outside the gene matches. CDR3 amino acids: CATSDSIQGAYNEQYF. CDR3 coding DNA: TGTGCCACCAGTGATTCTATACAGGGGGCGTACAACGAGCAGTACTTC.

The rearrangement joins TRBV28 to TRBJ1-4; TRBD1 aligns across 8 bases. CDR1 is MDHEN, CDR2 SYDVKM, per germline. This CDR3 has 16 residues. The V segment lost 5 bases and the J segment 0 bases; nucleotides outside the gene matches: 5. For the CDR3, the DNA is TGTGCCAGCAGTCCCTGGACAGGGTCAACTAATGAAAAACTGTTTTTT. It codes for CASSPWTGSTNEKLFF.

The chain has TRBV5-1 and TRBJ2-7; no clear D gene. Germline values: CDR1 SGHRS, CDR2 YFSETQ. With 4 bases removed from V and 1 base from J, the gap between germline ends came to 18 bases. CDR3 length: 16 amino acids. In DNA, the CDR3 is TGCGCCAGCAGCCGCCCTGACATTTTCTCATCCTACGAGCAGTACTTC. Protein product: CASSRPDIFSSYEQYF. Full variable domain (remainder filled in from reference TRBV5-1 and TRBJ2-7): KAGVTQTPRYLIKTRGQQVTLSCSPISGHRSVSWYQQTPGQGLQFLFEYFSETQRNKGNFPGRFSGRQFSNSRSEMNVSTLELGDSALYLCASSRPDIFSSYEQYFGPGTRLTVT.

J is TRBJ1-3 and V is TRBV10-3; tentative D call: TRBD1 (6 bases). V dropped 7 bases and J dropped 2 bases, with 15 bases sitting between them. The CDR3 extends over 15 amino acids. Germline V lookup: CDR1 ENHRY, CDR2 SYGVKD. The CDR3: CAIKTGPPPGNTIYF. The CDR3 coding sequence is TGTGCCATCAAAACAGGGCCCCCGCCTGGAAACACCATATATTTT.

V and J are TRBV2 and TRBJ1-1; a weak D match, TRBD1 (5 bases). This CDR3 comprises 11 residues. CDR1 and CDR2 from the germline V gene are SNHLY and FYNNEI. V was trimmed by 5 bases and J by 8 bases, leaving 9 bases between them. CDR3 sequence (DNA): TGTGCCAGCAGTCCAGGGACCGAAGCTTTCTTT. Protein sequence: CASSPGTEAFF.

The chain couples TRBV2 to TRBJ1-5; D may be TRBD1 (6 bases). Trimming took 5 bases from V and 5 from J, leaving 16 bases between them. The CDR3 loop spans 15 amino acids. CDR1 and CDR2 (germline): SNHLY, FYNNEI. CDR3 DNA sequence: TGTGCCAGCAGTATACAGGGTGGGCAATATCAGCCCCAGCATTTT. The encoded protein is CASSIQGGQYQPQHF.

The gene calls are TRBV13 and TRBJ2-7; 14 bases are shared with TRBD2. This CDR3 region has 15 residues. The trim removed 5 bases at V and 5 bases at J, leaving 5 bases unmatched. The V gene's germline CDR1 is PRHDT and CDR2 FYEKMQ (reference sequence). The CDR3 nucleotides are TGTGCCAGCAGCCCAGGGACTAGCGGGAGTCACGAGCAGTACTTC. Protein product: CASSPGTSGSHEQYF.

Here the CDR3 reads CASSYSSVFSYEQYF. The CDR3 nucleotides read TGTGCCAGCAGTTACTCGTCTGTGTTCTCCTACGAGCAGTACTTC. The chain joins TRBV6-5 to TRBJ2-7; D is unresolved. Trimming removed 0 bases from V and 0 bases from J, with 9 bases in between. CDR1 and CDR2 from the germline V gene are MNHEY and SVGAGI. This CDR3 contains 15 residues.

This clone was seen a single time. CDR3 nucleotides: TGTGCCACCAGCAGAGGAGGGGGGGAGACTGAAGCTTTCTTT. This gives the protein CATSRGGGETEAFF. The chain links TRBV15 to TRBJ1-1; tentative D call: TRBD1 (6 bases). The CDR3 length is 14 residues. V lost 1 base and J lost 5, with 11 bases in between. Germline lookup yields CDR1 LNHNV and CDR2 YYDKDF (reference sequence).

This chain links TRBV27 with TRBJ2-6; D is perhaps TRBD1 or TRBD2 (6 bases each). The CDR3 extends over 16 amino acids. V lost 6 bases and J lost 2, with 14 bases in between. Germline V lookup: CDR1 MNHEY, CDR2 SMNVEV (reference sequence). In nucleotides, the CDR3 is TGTGCCAGCAGCCGTCTTAGGGGGGCTGGGGCCAACGTCCTGACTTTC. This translates into CASSRLRGAGANVLTF.

The chain is built from TRBV27 and TRBJ2-1, with D tentatively TRBD1 or TRBD2 (5 bases each). V was cut by 0 bases and J by 4 bases, with 10 bases left in between. Per the germline V gene, CDR1 is MNHEY and CDR2 is SMNVEV (reference sequence). CDR3 size: 15 residues. The CDR3 DNA follows: TGTGCCAGCAGTTTATCAGGGACCAAATACAATGAGCAGTTCTTC. Translating it yields CASSLSGTKYNEQFF.

This chain joins TRBV5-1 and TRBJ2-3; 8 nucleotides match TRBD1. With V trimmed by 3 bases and J by 3 bases, 6 bases remained unmatched. CDR3 size: 15 residues. Germline V lookup: CDR1 SGHRS, CDR2 YFSETQ. DNA for the CDR3: TGCGCCAGCAGCTCGGGGGACAGGCCTACAGATACGCAGTATTTT. Protein: CASSSGDRPTDTQYF.

The chain is built from TRBV3-1 (or the pseudogene TRBV3-2) and TRBJ2-3, with 12 bases lining up with TRBD2. CDR3 length: 18 residues. The germline gives CDR1 LGHDT, CDR2 YNNKEL (reference sequence). Trimming at V came to 0 bases and at J to 7 bases, leaving 11 bases not matched to a gene. The CDR3 here is CASSQDSLAGGAGYTQYF. In DNA form, the CDR3 reads TGTGCCAGCAGCCAAGATTCACTAGCGGGAGGTGCCGGTTATACGCAGTATTTT.

The chain has TRBV2 and TRBJ1-1; D unresolved. Per germline, CDR1 SNHLY and CDR2 FYNNEI. CDR3 length: 14 amino acids. Trimming pared 6 bases from V and 0 bases from J, leaving 11 bases between. Here the CDR3 DNA reads TGTGCCAGCAGGGAGGGATCGATGAACACTGAAGCTTTCTTT. Translated: CASREGSMNTEAFF.

The chain is built from TRBV11-3 and TRBJ2-1; D might be TRBD1 or TRBD2, each matching 5 bases. CDR1 is SGHNT, CDR2 YENEEA, per germline. Between the trimmed V and J ends, which lost 3 bases and 5 bases, there was a span of 20 bases. The length of the CDR3 is 17 residues. The CDR3 bases are TGTGCCAGCAGCTTGGGCCTCGGGCAGGGACCCCACAATGAGCAGTTCTTC. It yields the protein CASSLGLGQGPHNEQFF.

The CDR3 DNA reads TGTGCCACCAGCATCGGAGGACCAGCCTACAATGAGCAGTTCTTC. This codes for CATSIGGPAYNEQFF. V and J are TRBV24-1 and TRBJ2-1; maybe TRBD2 (5 bases). The CDR3 consists of 15 residues. The germline V gene has CDR1 KGHDR and CDR2 SFDVKD. V lost 7 bases and J 2 bases, leaving 14 bases between the germline ends.

The chain carries TRBV15 and TRBJ2-6; 11 nucleotides match TRBD1. This CDR3 is 21 amino acids long. Losses at the gene ends were 0 bases for V and 0 bases for J; bases not matched to a gene: 10. Germline CDR1 reads LNHNV; CDR2 reads YYDKDF (reference sequence). The CDR3 region has the DNA TGTGCCACCAGCAGAGATCTGGGGACAGGGGGGCCCTACTCTGGGGCCAACGTCCTGACTTTC. Amino acid sequence: CATSRDLGTGGPYSGANVLTF.

CDR3 sequence (DNA): TGTGCCAGCAGCTTAGGTTGGAGGGGACAAAGGGTCAACATTCAGTACTTC. Amino acids: CASSLGWRGQRVNIQYF. The V call is TRBV7-9, the J call TRBJ2-4; either TRBD1 or TRBD2 may supply D (6 bases each). V was cut by 1 base and J by 7 bases, with 20 bases left in between. The germline gives CDR1 SEHNR, CDR2 FQNEAQ (reference sequence). This CDR3 spans 17 amino acids.

The chain recombines TRBV19 with TRBJ2-1, with 11 bases lining up with TRBD2. Germline V gene data show CDR1 as LNHDA and CDR2 as SQIVND (reference sequence). V gave up 7 bases and J gave up 1 base; unmatched junction bases: 6. The CDR3 has 16 residues. CDR3 nucleotide sequence: TGTGCCAGTATTAACGTAGCGGGAGGGTCCTACAATGAGCAGTTCTTC. Its protein product is CASINVAGGSYNEQFF.

The J gene is TRBJ2-6, the V gene TRBV28; D call uncertain. The CDR3 extends over 14 amino acids. Trimming pared 8 bases from V and 0 bases from J, leaving 8 bases between. Per germline, CDR1 MDHEN and CDR2 SYDVKM. Written as DNA, the CDR3 is TGTGCCAGCCGGGCCACCTCTGGGGCCAACGTCCTGACTTTC. Amino acids: CASRATSGANVLTF.

This chain connects TRBV3-1 (or the pseudogene TRBV3-2) to TRBJ1-4; D call uncertain. Germline-derived CDR1 and CDR2 are LGHDT and YNNKEL (reference sequence). V was trimmed by 1 base and J by 6 bases, leaving 6 bases between them. The length of the CDR3 is 13 residues. Written as DNA, the CDR3 is TGTGCCAGCAGCCAAGTAAATTATGAAAAACTGTTTTTT. Its translation: CASSQVNYEKLFF.

This rearrangement joins TRBV18 to TRBJ2-1, with D uncertain. Germline lookup yields CDR1 KGHSH and CDR2 LQKENI. The CDR3 sequence is 14 residues long. V lost 3 bases, J lost 4 bases, and 10 bases lay in between. The CDR3 spells CASSPSQIYNEQFF. CDR3 nucleotide sequence: TGTGCCAGCTCACCCTCCCAAATATACAATGAGCAGTTCTTC.

This rearrangement joins TRBV21-1 to TRBJ2-1; TRBD2, the D gene given by the table, was not confirmed from the DNA. TRBV21-1 is designated a pseudogene. The CDR3 sequence is 16 residues long. The CDR3 nucleotides read TGTGCCAGCAGCACGGGGACTAGCGGGAAGAGAGGTGAGCAGTTCTTC. Amino acids: CASSTGTSGKRGEQFF.

Only a few counts were recorded for this clone. V is TRBV5-4 and J is TRBJ2-7; 8 bases align to TRBD1. This CDR3 comprises 12 residues. Unmatched junction bases numbered 2, after V lost 4 bases and J lost 5 bases. Germline CDR1 SGHNT, CDR2 YYREEE (reference sequence). CDR3 amino acids: CASSVTGDEQYF. In nucleotides, the CDR3 is TGTGCCAGCAGCGTGACAGGGGACGAGCAGTACTTC.

The chain carries TRBV27 and TRBJ2-1, with D unclear. The CDR3 contains 12 residues. Germline V gene lookup returns CDR1 MNHEY and CDR2 SMNVEV (reference sequence). The V gene lost 2 bases and the J gene lost 7 bases, with 6 bases spanning the gap. The CDR3 loop reads CASSLKSNEQFF. CDR3 bases: TGTGCCAGCAGTTTAAAAAGTAATGAGCAGTTCTTC.

The chain employs TRBV6-5 and TRBJ2-7, with D tentatively TRBD1 (6 bases). Trimming took 2 bases from V and 3 from J, leaving 11 bases between them. The CDR3 is made up of 14 amino acids. The germline gives CDR1 MNHEY, CDR2 SVGAGI. The CDR3 DNA is TGTGCCAGCAGTTACGGACAGATAGACTACGAGCAGTACTTC. It translates to CASSYGQIDYEQYF.

The chain combines TRBV18 with TRBJ2-7; D ambiguous. The CDR3 sequence is 14 residues long. The germline V gene encodes CDR1 KGHSH and CDR2 LQKENI. Trimming removed 2 bases at V and 3 bases at J, with 11 bases between. This CDR3 is CASSPIYRDYEQYF. In DNA form, the CDR3 reads TGTGCCAGCTCACCAATCTACAGAGACTACGAGCAGTACTTC.